The present TCR beta chain was sequenced within a study of monozygotic twins with inflammatory bowel disease. TCRdb re-called the 5' RACE reads and shows each CDR3 protein once, DNA omitted. Across more than 300,000 distinct CDR3 sequences, the top ten clones capture 2% to 3% of the sample. This CDR3 has 15 residues. The germline CDR1 and CDR2 sequences are SGHVS and FQNEAQ. The chain recombines TRBV7-8 with TRBJ1-1. The sequencing input was blood. The source of this sequence is a human donor with ulcerative colitis or Crohn's disease, or a healthy co-twin of an affected twin (not recorded which). CDR3 sequence: CASSLVGTVNTEAFF.